A single sample gave rise to the 14 T cell receptor beta chains below, sequenced in a study of blood T cell repertoires in COVID-19. Clones were read by immunoSEQ multiplex PCR, and TCRdb kept only the in-frame ones, dropping some. The sample shows more than 200,000 clones, approximately 80% of them seen only once. Sequenced: peripheral blood. These receptors all come from a man aged 60-69 years with acute or convalescent COVID-19.

The rearrangement joins TRBV7-9 to TRBJ1-3, with D perhaps TRBD1 (6 bases). Germline-derived CDR1 and CDR2 are SEHNR and FQNEAQ (reference sequence). V gave up 5 bases and J gave up 0 bases, with 11 bases separating them. This CDR3 region has 15 residues. This CDR3 is CASSLTGNSGNTIYF. In nucleotides, the CDR3 is TGTGCCAGCAGCCTCACAGGGAACTCTGGAAACACCATATATTTT. Supplemented by reference TRBV7-9 and TRBJ1-3, the full variable domain reads DTGVSQNPRHKITKRGQNVTFRCDPISEHNRLYWYRQTLGQGPEFLTYFQNEAQLEKSRLLSDRFSAERPKGSFSTLEIQRTEQGDSAMYLCASSLTGNSGNTIYFGEGSWLTVV.

The V call is TRBV4-3, the J call TRBJ2-2, with TRBD1 identical over 8 bases. The CDR3 spans 15 residues. The germline gives CDR1 LGHNA, CDR2 YSLEER. V shed 0 bases, J shed 7 bases, and the junction held 4 bases outside the gene matches. The CDR3: CASSQDRGLGGELFF. The CDR3 DNA reads TGCGCCAGCAGCCAAGACAGGGGGCTAGGCGGGGAGCTGTTTTTT.

The chain has TRBV19 and TRBJ2-1, with 15 nucleotides matching TRBD2. Germline CDR1 is LNHDA and CDR2 is SQIVND (reference sequence). The V and J ends lost 4 bases and 9 bases, in that order; junction bases with no gene match: 7. CDR3 size: 16 residues. Written as DNA, the CDR3 is TGTGCCAGTAGTAGAGGACTAGCGGGGGGGCTCGGTGAGCAGTTCTTC. Protein product: CASSRGLAGGLGEQFF.

The rearrangement joins TRBV6-5 to TRBJ2-2, with D perhaps TRBD1 (6 bases). Germline CDR1 reads MNHEY; CDR2 reads SVGAGI. The V end was cut by 8 bases, the J end by 0 bases, with 10 bases between. The CDR3 sequence is 14 residues long. The CDR3 sequence: CASGGRTNTGELFF. The CDR3 nucleotides read TGTGCCAGCGGGGGCAGGACGAACACCGGGGAGCTGTTTTTT.

The gene calls are TRBV6-6 and TRBJ2-7, with 7 nucleotides matching TRBD2. V was clipped by 5 bases and J by 2 bases; unmatched bases: 12. The CDR3 extends over 16 amino acids. Germline V lookup: CDR1 MNHNY, CDR2 SVGAGI (reference sequence). The CDR3 loop reads CASSRPGEGLTYEQYF. In DNA, the CDR3 is TGTGCCAGCAGTAGGCCGGGGGAGGGACTTACCTACGAGCAGTACTTC.

The chain uses TRBV14 and TRBJ2-7, with 10 bases aligning to TRBD2. The CDR3 has 16 residues. Germline lookup yields CDR1 SGHDN and CDR2 FVKESK. After removal of 1 base from V and 4 bases from J, the junction contained 7 bases not matched to a gene. The CDR3 DNA reads as TGTGCCAGCAGCCAAGGTCCGACTAGCGGGTTTTACGAGCAGTACTTC. Encoded protein: CASSQGPTSGFYEQYF.

This clone was observed a handful of times. The chain carries TRBV18 and TRBJ1-2; D might be TRBD1 (5 bases). The germline CDR1 and CDR2 sequences are KGHSH and LQKENI. CDR3 size: 14 residues. The V gene lost 6 bases and the J gene lost 5 bases, with 16 bases spanning the gap. The CDR3 reads CASSRGGGAYGYTF. CDR3 bases: TGTGCCAGCTCCCGGGGAGGCGGGGCTTATGGCTACACCTTC.

This clone is a singleton in its sample. This rearrangement joins TRBV7-9 to TRBJ2-7; tentative D call: TRBD2 (6 bases). The CDR3 extends over 14 amino acids. V was trimmed by 5 bases and J by 3 bases, leaving 14 bases between them. Germline CDR1 is SEHNR and CDR2 is FQNEAQ (reference sequence). In DNA, the CDR3 is TGTGCCAGCAGCCGGAGGGACCTTGACTACGAGCAGTACTTC. This gives the protein CASSRRDLDYEQYF.

V is TRBV18 and J is TRBJ2-1; D is possibly TRBD1 (6 bases). Germline CDR1 and CDR2: KGHSH and LQKENI. V was cut by 0 bases and J by 13 bases, with 7 bases left in between. There are 11 residues in the CDR3. The CDR3 loop is CASSPPGTQFF. The CDR3 DNA reads TGTGCCAGCTCACCACCCGGGACACAGTTCTTC.

The J gene is TRBJ2-1, the V gene TRBV28; 7 bases match TRBD1. CDR1 is MDHEN and CDR2 is SYDVKM in the germline V gene. V shed 6 bases, J shed 4 bases, and the junction held 9 bases outside the gene matches. The CDR3 consists of 15 residues. CDR3 in DNA: TGTGCCAGCAGCAGGGGGAGTGGCAAGTACAATGAGCAGTTCTTC. Its translation is CASSRGSGKYNEQFF.

The genes are TRBV30 and TRBJ1-3; D remains ambiguous. CDR3 length: 14 residues. Germline V gene lookup returns CDR1 GTSNPN and CDR2 SVGIG (reference sequence). V dropped 0 bases and J dropped 9 bases, with 15 bases sitting between them. DNA of the CDR3: TGTGCCTGGAGTGTAACCCCGTCAGTTGGCACCATATATTTT. Translating gives CAWSVTPSVGTIYF.

The CDR3 DNA follows: TGTGCCAGTAGTAAGGGGGCGCGGGGCACTGAAGCTTTCTTT. This translates into CASSKGARGTEAFF. The chain is built from TRBV19 and TRBJ1-1, with 7 nucleotides matching TRBD1. Germline lookup yields CDR1 LNHDA and CDR2 SQIVND (reference sequence). V shed 4 bases, J shed 4 bases, and the junction held 6 bases outside the gene matches. CDR3 size: 14 residues.

V is TRBV7-9 and J is TRBJ2-2; D gene uncertain. This CDR3 spans 15 amino acids. Trimming left V 1 base short and J 4 bases short, with 10 bases between. Germline CDR1 SEHNR, CDR2 FQNEAQ (reference sequence). The CDR3 DNA follows: TGTGCCAGCAGCTTAGTTTCTCCTACCACCGGGGAGCTGTTTTTT. This codes for CASSLVSPTTGELFF. Using reference TRBV7-9 and TRBJ2-2 for the parts outside the CDR3, the full variable domain is DTGVSQNPRHKITKRGQNVTFRCDPISEHNRLYWYRQTLGQGPEFLTYFQNEAQLEKSRLLSDRFSAERPKGSFSTLEIQRTEQGDSAMYLCASSLVSPTTGELFFGEGSRLTVL.

The rearrangement links TRBV28 to TRBJ1-6; D is possibly TRBD1 (5 bases). There are 17 residues in the CDR3. CDR1 and CDR2 from the germline V gene are MDHEN and SYDVKM. V dropped 2 bases and J dropped 6 bases, with 17 bases sitting between them. The CDR3 DNA sequence: TGTGCCAGCAGTTTAGTTTTCGATGCGGGGACTAATTCACCCCTCCACTTT. Translation: CASSLVFDAGTNSPLHF.